Following are 26 T cell receptor beta chains from one sample sequenced in a study of blood T cell repertoires in COVID-19 (dated by TCRdb to the early 2020s). Receptors were amplified or captured by the immunoSEQ multiplex PCR assay. TCRdb re-hosts the immuneACCESS table, in-frame sequences only. Its copies lack some clones; in the studies checked, an unresolved V gene accounts for under half of them, and the cause for the rest is not known. The sample includes 150,000 to 200,000 clones, with more than 75% observed a single time. The ten largest clones take up around 16% of the sample. Sequenced: PBMCs or T cells enriched from blood (not recorded which). These receptors were taken from a woman in her forties or fifties with acute COVID-19.

In this sample, this clone turned up a few times. This chain connects TRBV5-8 to TRBJ1-5; D is undetermined. Germline CDR1 SGHTS, CDR2 YDEGEE. Trimming took off 0 bases at V and 1 base at J, with 14 bases between the two ends. The CDR3 spans 17 residues. The CDR3 is CASSLGRSWRSNQPQHF. The CDR3 nucleotides read TGTGCCAGCAGCTTGGGCCGCAGTTGGAGAAGCAATCAGCCCCAGCATTTT.

The V gene is TRBV5-4, the J gene TRBJ2-1; the match to TRBD1 covers 8 bases. Germline V CDR1 and CDR2: SGHNT, YYREEE (reference sequence). V dropped 7 bases and J dropped 0; count of bases not matched to a gene: 6. The CDR3 has 15 amino acids. CDR3 amino acids: CASGAGTGSYNEQFF. CDR3 nucleotide sequence: TGTGCCAGCGGGGCCGGGACAGGCTCCTACAATGAGCAGTTCTTC.

The V and J genes are TRBV2 and TRBJ1-2, with D possibly being TRBD1 (6 bases). This CDR3 region has 13 residues. Trimming stripped 8 bases from V and 7 bases from J, with 17 bases between. Germline V CDR1 and CDR2: SNHLY, FYNNEI. CDR3 DNA: TGTGCCAGCGGACCGACAGGTCATGTTGGCTACACCTTC. This encodes CASGPTGHVGYTF.

The chain recombines TRBV27 with TRBJ1-4; TRBD1 agrees at 7 bases. This CDR3 contains 16 residues. Germline V lookup: CDR1 MNHEY, CDR2 SMNVEV (reference sequence). The V gene end was trimmed by 5 bases and the J gene end by 3 bases; junction bases not matched to a gene: 9. Written as DNA, the CDR3 is TGTGCCAGCAGTACATGGTACAGGGGCCCTAATGAAAAACTGTTTTTT. Protein product: CASSTWYRGPNEKLFF. Full variable domain (outside the CDR3, taken from reference TRBV27 and TRBJ1-4): EAQVTQNPRYLITVTGKKLTVTCSQNMNHEYMSWYRQDPGLGLRQIYYSMNVEVTDKGDVPEGYKVSRKEKRNFPLILESPSPNQTSLYFCASSTWYRGPNEKLFFGSGTQLSVL.

The gene calls are TRBV6-5 and TRBJ1-2, with 8 bases lining up with TRBD1. V lost 8 bases, J lost 6 bases, and 5 bases stayed unmatched. The germline V gene encodes CDR1 MNHEY and CDR2 SVGAGI. The CDR3 is 12 residues long. The CDR3 DNA follows: TGTGCCAGCGAGGGACAGGCTGATGGCTACACCTTC. Its protein product is CASEGQADGYTF.

The genes are TRBV6-5 and TRBJ2-2; the D gene is possibly TRBD1 (6 bases). The germline V gene encodes CDR1 MNHEY and CDR2 SVGAGI. There are 13 residues in the CDR3. Trimming shortened V by 8 bases and J by 4 bases, and 11 bases separated the two germline ends. The CDR3 is CASFLGGTGELFF. In DNA, the CDR3 is TGTGCCAGCTTCTTAGGGGGCACCGGGGAGCTGTTTTTT.

Only a few counts were recorded for this clone. This chain joins TRBV5-1 and TRBJ1-1, with D possibly TRBD1 on 6 matching bases. Trimming removed 0 bases at V and 5 bases at J, with 11 bases between. Germline V gene lookup returns CDR1 SGHRS and CDR2 YFSETQ. The CDR3 runs to 14 residues. DNA of the CDR3: TGCGCCAGCAGCTTGGGGGACAATTGGACTGAAGCTTTCTTT. This translates into CASSLGDNWTEAFF.

The chain links TRBV6-4 to TRBJ1-1; 7 nucleotides line up with TRBD1. The ends lost 2 bases at V and 6 bases at J; junction bases unmatched: 3. The CDR3 runs 13 residues. CDR1 and CDR2 from the germline V gene are MRHNA and SNTAGT. Written as DNA, the CDR3 is TGTGCCAGCAGTGACAGGGGGCTGGCTGAAGCTTTCTTT. Its protein product is CASSDRGLAEAFF.

The chain links TRBV7-3 to TRBJ1-2; D remains unclear. This CDR3 region has 13 residues. Per germline, CDR1 SGHTA and CDR2 FQGTGA. The ends were cut back, 0 bases at V and 8 bases at J, with 10 bases in the middle. DNA for the CDR3: TGTGCCAGCAGCTTAACATCCGGGGAAGGCTACACCTTC. Encoded protein: CASSLTSGEGYTF.

The J gene is TRBJ1-2, the V gene TRBV4-2; D call uncertain. CDR1 and CDR2 (germline): LGHNA, YNFKEQ. The V gene lost 4 bases and the J gene lost 2 bases, with 8 bases spanning the gap. This CDR3 is built from 13 residues. CDR3 coding DNA: TGTGCCAGCAGCCCCGCGGGGAACTATGGCTACACCTTC. Its translation: CASSPAGNYGYTF.

The J gene is TRBJ2-7, the V gene TRBV6-5; 7 positions match TRBD2. Germline trimming cut 6 bases from V and 3 bases from J; bases unmatched to any gene: 2. Germline V gives CDR1 MNHEY, CDR2 SVGAGI. CDR3 length: 12 amino acids. CDR3 DNA: TGTGCCAGCAGGGGGGGGAACTACGAGCAGTACGTC. Its protein product is CASRGGNYEQYV.

The rearrangement uses TRBV28 and TRBJ2-7; D gene uncertain. Looked up from germline, CDR1 is MDHEN and CDR2 is SYDVKM. Trimming took off 2 bases at V and 6 bases at J, with 11 bases between the two ends. The CDR3 sequence is 13 residues long. The CDR3 spells CASSLQISAEQYV. In DNA form, the CDR3 reads TGTGCCAGCAGTTTACAGATATCCGCCGAGCAGTACGTC.

The chain joins TRBV7-2 to TRBJ2-5; TRBD1 is a possible D gene (5 bases). The V end lost 7 bases, the J end lost 2 bases, and 17 bases lay between the germline ends. The CDR3 extends over 15 amino acids. The germline CDR1 and CDR2 sequences are SGHTA and FQGNSA. The CDR3 nucleotides read TGTGCCAGCACCCCCATTAGGACAAATCAAGAGACCCAGTACTTC. This encodes CASTPIRTNQETQYF.

To note about this clone: Germline is not matched at one junction end, which may reflect a read error. The J gene is TRBJ1-5, the V gene TRBV18; perhaps TRBD1 as D (5 bases). CDR1 and CDR2 from the germline V gene are KGHSH and LQKENI. This CDR3 has 14 amino acids. The CDR3 DNA sequence: TGTGCCAGCTCACCACGAAAGGGGAATCAGTCCCAGCATTTT. Its translation is CASSPRKGNQSQHF.

This sequence joins TRBV5-6 and TRBJ1-2; TRBD1 aligns across 8 bases. Germline V lookup: CDR1 SGHDT, CDR2 YYEEEE. V lost 4 bases, J lost 7 bases, and 6 bases stayed unmatched. This CDR3 is 13 amino acids long. CDR3 sequence: CASSTTGVVGYTF. The CDR3 nucleotides are TGTGCCAGCAGCACGACAGGGGTCGTTGGCTACACCTTC.

V gene TRBV5-1 combines with J gene TRBJ1-4; TRBD1 aligns across 8 bases. The J segment lost 6 bases and the V segment lost 3 bases, leaving 7 bases of the junction unmatched. Germline V CDR1 and CDR2: SGHRS, YFSETQ. CDR3 length: 15 amino acids. The CDR3 sequence is CASSSYGQGDEKLFF. CDR3 sequence (DNA): TGCGCCAGCAGCTCTTACGGACAGGGCGATGAAAAACTGTTTTTT.

This clone was counted between two and nine times. This CDR3 reads CASSLTHGGLANYGYTF. In DNA, the CDR3 is TGTGCCAGCAGCCTTACTCACGGGGGTCTAGCTAACTATGGCTACACCTTC. The chain joins TRBV7-8 to TRBJ1-2, with D perhaps matching TRBD1 (5 bases). This CDR3 region has 17 residues. Trimming left V 5 bases short and J 0 bases short, with 19 bases between. Germline V gene lookup returns CDR1 SGHVS and CDR2 FQNEAQ.

The chain links TRBV7-9 to TRBJ1-4, with TRBD1 as a possible D gene (5 bases). Germline assignment: CDR1 SEHNR and CDR2 FQNEAQ (reference sequence). The CDR3 contains 17 residues. V lost 6 bases, J lost 8 bases, and 25 bases lay in between. CDR3 in amino acids: CASSLSWGNKVFEKLFF. The DNA of the CDR3 is TGTGCCAGCAGTCTAAGTTGGGGCAACAAGGTATTCGAAAAACTGTTTTTT.

As DNA, the CDR3 is TGCGCCAGCTGGGACAGGGAGGACACCGGGGAGCTGTTTTTT. It translates to CASWDREDTGELFF. The chain is built from TRBV10-2 and TRBJ2-2, with TRBD1 identical over 9 bases. The length of the CDR3 is 14 residues. V lost 8 bases to trimming and J lost 3 bases; unmatched junction nucleotides: 4. Germline lookup yields CDR1 WSHSY and CDR2 SAAADI.

The rearrangement uses TRBV28 and TRBJ2-5; D possibly corresponds to TRBD1 (5 bases). Trimming pared 2 bases from V and 5 bases from J, leaving 15 bases between. The CDR3 loop spans 15 amino acids. Per germline, CDR1 MDHEN and CDR2 SYDVKM. The CDR3 loop reads CASSLRQGVGETQYF. In DNA form, the CDR3 reads TGTGCCAGCAGTTTACGTCAGGGTGTCGGGGAGACCCAGTACTTC.

The chain links TRBV7-2 to TRBJ1-5; 9 positions match TRBD1. J lost 9 bases, V lost 5 bases, and 11 bases had no gene match. The CDR3 has 15 amino acids. CDR1 and CDR2 (germline): SGHTA, FQGNSA. The CDR3 DNA follows: TGTGCCAGCAGCCGTTTACAGGGGGCCTCCGCGCCCCAGCATTTT. Translation gives CASSRLQGASAPQHF.

This clone was detected only once. V and J are TRBV28 and TRBJ2-7; 16 bases match TRBD2. CDR3 length: 17 amino acids. V shed 6 bases and J 12 bases; nucleotides not matched to a gene: 17. Germline lookup yields CDR1 MDHEN and CDR2 SYDVKM. The CDR3 DNA reads as TGTGCCAGCAGCCCCCTCTCCGGGACTAGCGGGGGGGCCTTCTGGTACGTC. This codes for CASSPLSGTSGGAFWYV.

This sequence joins TRBV7-8 and TRBJ2-1; 7 bases match TRBD1. With V trimmed by 5 bases and J by 7 bases, 17 bases remained unmatched. Germline V CDR1 and CDR2: SGHVS, FQNEAQ. This CDR3 comprises 17 residues. The CDR3 loop is CASSPYTGTDLRNEQFF. The CDR3 DNA reads TGTGCCAGCAGCCCTTATACCGGGACAGATTTGAGGAATGAGCAGTTCTTC.

This rearrangement joins TRBV6-5 to TRBJ2-1, with TRBD1 matching 9 bases. The CDR3 contains 14 residues. Germline trimming cut 5 bases from V and 6 bases from J; bases unmatched to any gene: 5. Germline V CDR1 and CDR2: MNHEY, SVGAGI. CDR3 residues: CASSPRTGVNEQFF. DNA for the CDR3: TGTGCCAGCAGTCCCCGGACAGGGGTCAATGAGCAGTTCTTC.

The chain links TRBV5-5 to TRBJ2-1, with a weak D call TRBD2 (5 bases). Trimming removed 4 bases at V and 11 bases at J, with 13 bases between. The CDR3 spans 12 residues. Germline CDR1 and CDR2: SGHKS and YYEKEE (reference sequence). This CDR3 is CASSPLERQQFF. CDR3 in DNA: TGTGCCAGCAGCCCACTAGAGCGCCAGCAGTTCTTC.

The rearrangement links TRBV5-8 to TRBJ1-4, with 10 bases matching TRBD1. This CDR3 spans 17 amino acids. The J segment lost 7 bases and the V segment lost 4 bases, leaving 13 bases of the junction unmatched. Germline V gene lookup returns CDR1 SGHTS and CDR2 YDEGEE. The CDR3 protein is CASSTGTGATTREKLFF. Here the CDR3 DNA reads TGTGCCAGCAGCACCGGGACAGGGGCCACAACACGTGAAAAACTGTTTTTT.